There are many counts of the clone carrying this T cell receptor (beta chain). The template used for profiling TCR beta VDJ and CDR3 was genomic DNA. TCRdb processed the reads anew with MiXCR; each CDR3 protein has one entry. The top ten clones hold just under 20% of a sample with approximately 220,000 distinct CDR3 sequences, less than 60% of them seen once. These data come from a study of CD8+CD57+ T cells in acquired aplastic anemia. Study in general: Sorted CD4+ and CD8+ cells yielded DNA averaging around 3.2 ug.

Trimming stripped 8 bases from V and 1 base from J, with 11 bases between. Looked up from germline, CDR1 is SGHTA and CDR2 is FQGNSA. This CDR3 spans 13 amino acids. Patients chosen for sequencing had shown CD8+CD57+ cell expansion by flow cytometry. Material for sequencing was sorted CD4+, CD8+, or CD8+CD57+ T cells (not recorded which) from PBMCs. The rearrangement links TRBV7-2 to TRBJ1-1; the D is unclear. The clonotype was recovered from a human donor with aplastic anemia. Written as DNA, the CDR3 is TGTGCCAGCCTAATGAGGAGGAACACTGAAGCTTTCTTT. The encoded protein is CASLMRRNTEAFF. The full variable domain, in which reference TRBV7-2 and TRBJ1-1 provide the parts outside the CDR3, is GAGVSQSPSNKVTEKGKDVELRCDPISGHTALYWYRQSLGQGLEFLIYFQGNSAPDKSGLPSDRFSAERTGGSVSTLTIQRTQQEDSAVYLCASLMRRNTEAFFGQGTRLTVV.